A single sample gave rise to the 3 T cell receptor beta chains below, sequenced in a study of blood T cell repertoires in COVID-19. The protocol was immunoSEQ multiplex PCR, while the TCRdb copy is restricted to in-frame clones and leaves out a portion. The profile shows some 57,000 clones, roughly 92% of them singletons. What was sequenced was peripheral blood. These receptors all come from a human donor in a cohort sampled during active COVID-19.

The chain uses TRBV29-1 and TRBJ2-3, with 7 bases lining up with TRBD1. The CDR3 runs to 14 residues. Losses at the gene ends were 4 bases for V and 6 bases for J; bases not matched to a gene: 10. Germline values: CDR1 SQVTM, CDR2 ANQGSEA. Here the CDR3 DNA reads TGCAGCGTTGCCCGGGGACAGCCTATTGATACGCAGTATTTT. It specifies CSVARGQPIDTQYF.

The rearrangement links TRBV2 to TRBJ1-4; D not resolved. The CDR3 runs 12 residues. CDR1 is SNHLY and CDR2 is FYNNEI in the germline V gene. The ends were cut back, 10 bases at V and 4 bases at J, with 10 bases in the middle. The CDR3 bases are TGTGCCATCCGGGATAGTAATGAAAAACTGTTTTTT. Protein: CAIRDSNEKLFF.

This chain connects TRBV3-1 (or the pseudogene TRBV3-2) to TRBJ2-3; TRBD2 is a possible D gene (5 bases). Germline CDR1 is LGHDT and CDR2 is YNNKEL (reference sequence). The V gene lost 2 bases and the J gene lost 10 bases, with 16 bases spanning the gap. This CDR3 has 14 residues. CDR3 residues: CASSQPLRGWAQYF. The DNA of the CDR3 is TGTGCCAGCAGCCAACCCCTCCGCGGGTGGGCGCAGTATTTT.